This TCR beta chain was captured in a study of brain T cells in children with intractable seizures (dated by TCRdb to the early 2020s). Turning to the overall study: A NanoString immunology panel was first used to screen resected brain tissue from about 54 pediatric epilepsy surgery cases for immune gene transcripts. Among the roughly twelve selected surgery cases, pre-surgery blood was additionally sequenced for eight, leaving four cases with brain tissue only. What the research found in general, with its limitations: Sequencing depth differed between pre- and post-surgery blood, so clones missing from the pre-surgery sample may reflect undersampling. Viral specificity was inferred solely from CDR3 sequence similarity, and the HCMV serostatus of the patients was not known.

CDR1 is given as SGHVS and CDR2 as FNYEAQ, both from the germline V gene. The junction carries 16 bases between V and J, which are trimmed by 6 bases and 2 bases respectively. Measured from the cysteine to the phenylalanine, the CDR3 is 15 residues long. CDR3 DNA is the only sequence kept; it has 45 bases, read in frame from the first base. The immunoSEQ assay was applied to genomic DNA to generate the TCR beta chain sequences. As for the authors' bioinformatics: CDR3 sequences that did not begin with the conserved framework cysteine at position 104 were removed manually. To get clonality, the normalized Shannon's Diversity Index was subtracted from one, giving values from 0 (maximal diversity) to 1 (oligoclonal). Chi-squared comparison-of-proportions tests were used to check whether the frequency of the same CDR3 differed between samples, for example brain versus blood. Public clonotypes were found by searching immuneACCESS, and the VDJdb browser was used to assess similarity to known antiviral clonotypes. This is the immuneACCESS table as TCRdb keeps it, with only in-frame sequences that have V and J called. A part of the clones is gone; compared with another copy, unresolved V genes explain less than half, and the rest is unexplained. That table furnishes V, J and clone size, whereas the DNA furnished D and trimming. The sample table shows approximately 41,000 clones, and around nine tenths are seen once. The top ten constitute about 6% of the sample.

This sample's time point label indicates: resected brain tissue, or blood drawn just prior to surgery. The surgery cases with the highest brain T cell transcript signatures were chosen for TCR beta chain sequencing of brain tissue, and also of blood when blood was available. Patients had been treated with at least one anti-epileptic drug before surgery. TCR-sequenced patients were children with drug-resistant epilepsy due to tuberous sclerosis complex, focal cortical dysplasia, Rasmussen encephalitis or hemimegalencephaly. Bulk genomic DNA was extracted from unsorted brain tissue and whole blood with the Monarch genomic DNA purification kit. Points on this clone: Its antigen is currently not known. No clone much larger than this one lies a single base away; base qualities are absent.

The V and J genes are TRBV7-6 and TRBJ2-5, with TRBD2 tentatively as D gene (7 bases match). The sequence derives from a girl aged 2-10 years with tuberous sclerosis and intractable seizures. The sample here was peripheral blood, taken at surgery. The DNA sequence is given as TGTGCCAGCAGTCTTAGTCGGGGGGCTCAAGAGACCCAGTACTTC. This encodes CASSLSRGAQETQYF.